These 30 T cell receptor beta chains share one sample of origin, sequenced in a study of blood T cell repertoires in COVID-19. TCRdb's table, derived via immunoSEQ multiplex PCR, lists solely in-frame clones and lacks some. The sample lists 65,000 to 75,000 clones, approximately 80% seen once, with 9.5% to 15% in the top ten. The sequenced material came from peripheral blood. These TCRs come from a human donor in a cohort sampled during active COVID-19.

The chain is built from TRBV4-1 and TRBJ2-1; 8 bases are a match to TRBD2. Germline values: CDR1 MGHRA, CDR2 YSYEKL. J lost 8 bases, V lost 3 bases, and 9 bases had no gene match. The CDR3 length is 15 residues. The CDR3 spells CASSHGGGGQYEQFF. CDR3 DNA sequence: TGCGCCAGCAGCCACGGGGGCGGGGGGCAGTATGAGCAGTTCTTC.

Of note for this clone: Within the sample, other DNA sequences also encode this same CDR3. The chain joins TRBV7-9 to TRBJ2-5, with TRBD1 matching 9 bases. CDR3 length: 14 amino acids. Germline-derived CDR1 and CDR2 are SEHNR and FQNEAQ (reference sequence). V was clipped by 3 bases and J by 5 bases; unmatched bases: 4. In nucleotides, the CDR3 is TGTGCCAGCAGCTTGTCGACAGGGGGGGAGACCCAGTACTTC. Amino acid sequence: CASSLSTGGETQYF.

This rearrangement joins TRBV30 to TRBJ1-1, with TRBD1 matching 10 bases. This CDR3 comprises 15 residues. The trim removed 2 bases at V and 4 bases at J, leaving 7 bases unmatched. The germline CDR1 and CDR2 sequences are GTSNPN and SVGIG (reference sequence). The CDR3 reads CAWSMTGGEGTEAFF. CDR3 coding DNA: TGTGCCTGGAGTATGACAGGGGGCGAGGGCACTGAAGCTTTCTTT.

The V call is TRBV6-5, the J call TRBJ2-7, with D perhaps TRBD2 (6 bases). Between the trimmed V and J ends, which lost 7 bases and 3 bases, there was a span of 7 bases. Germline CDR1 MNHEY, CDR2 SVGAGI. CDR3 length: 11 amino acids. Here the CDR3 reads CASIGGYEQYF. CDR3 bases: TGTGCCAGCATCGGGGGCTACGAGCAGTACTTC.

J is TRBJ2-1 and V is TRBV5-5, with 13 bases fitting TRBD2. The CDR3 is made up of 18 amino acids. Germline trimming cut 3 bases from V and 0 bases from J; bases unmatched to any gene: 6. The germline V gene encodes CDR1 SGHKS and CDR2 YYEKEE (reference sequence). In nucleotides, the CDR3 is TGTGCCAGCAGCTGGGGACTAGCGGGGCCAAGCTCCTACAATGAGCAGTTCTTC. Protein sequence: CASSWGLAGPSSYNEQFF.

The chain employs TRBV5-6 and TRBJ2-1, with TRBD2 identical over 9 bases. The germline CDR1 and CDR2 sequences are SGHDT and YYEEEE. V dropped 2 bases and J dropped 4; count of bases not matched to a gene: 7. The CDR3 contains 16 residues. The CDR3 sequence: CASSLTGTSPYNEQFF. The CDR3 bases are TGTGCCAGCAGCTTAACCGGGACTAGCCCATACAATGAGCAGTTCTTC.

The V gene is TRBV14, the J gene TRBJ2-7, with a tentative D call TRBD2 (5 bases). Germline-derived CDR1 and CDR2 are SGHDN and FVKESK. This CDR3 has 11 amino acids. Trimming left V 8 bases short and J 3 bases short, with 8 bases between. In DNA, the CDR3 is TGTGCCAGCTCGGAGGACTACGAGCAGTACTTC. This translates into CASSEDYEQYF.

This clone occurred a few times. The chain uses TRBV2 and TRBJ2-7; 8 bases map to TRBD1. Germline loops: CDR1 SNHLY, CDR2 FYNNEI. This CDR3 region has 15 residues. Trimming cost V 7 bases and J 1 base; bases outside gene matches: 9. The CDR3 loop is CASTSDRGASYEQYF. CDR3 sequence (DNA): TGTGCCAGCACCTCCGACAGGGGAGCGTCCTACGAGCAGTACTTC.

V gene TRBV24-1 combines with J gene TRBJ2-6; tentative D call: TRBD2 (5 bases). Germline loops: CDR1 KGHDR, CDR2 SFDVKD. The CDR3 is 17 residues long. The ends were cut back, 4 bases at V and 0 bases at J, with 12 bases in the middle. The CDR3 loop reads CATSDYGRGSGANVLTF. The CDR3 DNA follows: TGTGCCACCAGTGACTACGGACGGGGCTCTGGGGCCAACGTCCTGACTTTC.

The chain employs TRBV30 and TRBJ1-2; a weak D match, TRBD1 (5 bases). Deletions cut 1 base from V and 7 bases from J, with 10 bases between. Germline V gene data show CDR1 as GTSNPN and CDR2 as SVGIG (reference sequence). The CDR3 is 12 residues long. In DNA form, the CDR3 reads TGTGCCTGGAGTGGGCAGGGTTCTGGCTACACCTTC. Translated: CAWSGQGSGYTF.

The rearrangement links TRBV9 to TRBJ1-2; the D gene is possibly TRBD1 (6 bases). This CDR3 has 13 amino acids. Germline V gene lookup returns CDR1 SGDLS and CDR2 YYNGEE. Trimming took off 3 bases at V and 3 bases at J, with 9 bases between the two ends. This CDR3 reads CASSDGQYYGYTF. DNA of the CDR3: TGTGCCAGCAGCGATGGACAGTACTATGGCTACACCTTC.

This clone was detected only once. The rearrangement uses TRBV12-3 or TRBV12-4 and TRBJ1-2; D uncertain. V lost 4 bases and J lost 2, with 5 bases in between. The CDR3 contains 12 residues. This chain's CDR3 is CASSSLNYGYTF. Written as DNA, the CDR3 is TGTGCCAGCAGTTCTCTAAACTATGGCTACACCTTC.

This clone has a single count. V usage is TRBV19 and J usage is TRBJ1-4, with 7 positions matching TRBD1. V was clipped by 7 bases and J by 4 bases; unmatched bases: 6. The germline V gene has CDR1 LNHDA and CDR2 SQIVND (reference sequence). The CDR3 extends over 14 amino acids. The CDR3 DNA sequence: TGTGCCAGTAAAAACGGACAGGTTAATGAAAAACTGTTTTTT. Amino acid sequence: CASKNGQVNEKLFF.

This chain connects TRBV5-6 to TRBJ2-1; 12 bases match TRBD2. The CDR3 extends over 15 amino acids. The V segment lost 0 bases and the J segment 9 bases; nucleotides outside the gene matches: 4. The germline V gene has CDR1 SGHDT and CDR2 YYEEEE. The CDR3, as DNA: TGTGCCAGCAGCTTGGCGCGACTAGCGGGAGTTGAGCAGTTCTTC. This gives the protein CASSLARLAGVEQFF.

This clone appeared once. The chain combines TRBV11-2 with TRBJ2-1; a possible D gene is TRBD2 (6 bases). The CDR3 runs 18 residues. From germline, CDR1 is SGHAT and CDR2 FQNNGV. Deletions cut 4 bases from V and 0 bases from J, with 19 bases between. CDR3 sequence: CASSSGTLASSSYNEQFF. The DNA for the CDR3 is TGTGCCAGCAGCTCGGGGACTTTAGCGTCGAGCTCCTACAATGAGCAGTTCTTC.

In nucleotides, the CDR3 is TGTGCCAGTAGTCCTCGTCCGGGACAGGTGAACACTGAAGCTTTCTTT. It translates to CASSPRPGQVNTEAFF. The chain joins TRBV19 to TRBJ1-1; 8 bases fit TRBD1. With V trimmed by 5 bases and J by 0 bases, 8 bases remained unmatched. CDR3 length equals 16 residues. Germline CDR1 is LNHDA and CDR2 is SQIVND (reference sequence).

This clone has only a few counts. V is TRBV7-2 and J is TRBJ2-5, with a tentative D call TRBD1 (5 bases). Germline V lookup: CDR1 SGHTA, CDR2 FQGNSA. V lost 5 bases and J lost 2, with 12 bases in between. The CDR3 length is 14 residues. The CDR3 region is CASSGDWTQETQYF. The CDR3, as DNA: TGTGCCAGCAGCGGCGACTGGACACAAGAGACCCAGTACTTC.

The chain has TRBV28 and TRBJ2-4; D is undetermined. V was clipped by 6 bases and J by 0 bases, with 15 bases between them. The CDR3 totals 16 residues. CDR1 MDHEN and CDR2 SYDVKM come from the germline V gene. The CDR3 nucleotides read TGTGCCAGCAGCCGTGCCTCCTATTTAGCCAAAAACATTCAGTACTTC. Its protein product is CASSRASYLAKNIQYF. The complete variable domain, with remaining parts taken from reference TRBV28 and TRBJ2-4, reads DVKVTQSSRYLVKRTGEKVFLECVQDMDHENMFWYRQDPGLGLRLIYFSYDVKMKEKGDIPEGYSVSREKKERFSLILESASTNQTSMYLCASSRASYLAKNIQYFGAGTRLSVL.

The rearrangement uses TRBV6-5 and TRBJ2-3; no firm D call. Trimming took off 5 bases at V and 1 base at J, with 13 bases between the two ends. Germline CDR1 reads MNHEY; CDR2 reads SVGAGI. The CDR3 is 15 amino acids. The CDR3 here is CASSMSFSGTDTQYF. In nucleotides, the CDR3 is TGTGCCAGCAGTATGTCTTTTTCCGGCACAGATACGCAGTATTTT.

J is TRBJ2-7 and V is TRBV11-2; TRBD2 aligns across 12 bases. Per the germline V gene, CDR1 is SGHAT and CDR2 is FQNNGV. The CDR3 extends over 17 amino acids. Trimming removed 5 bases from V and 4 bases from J; junction bases left unmatched: 12. The CDR3 spells CASSRPASGGALYEQYF. The CDR3 bases are TGTGCCAGCAGCCGACCGGCTAGCGGGGGGGCCTTGTACGAGCAGTACTTC.

The rearrangement links TRBV6-2 or TRBV6-3 to TRBJ1-4, with D hard to call. This CDR3 has 16 amino acids. Trimming removed 0 bases at V and 7 bases at J, with 15 bases between. From germline, CDR1 is MNHEY and CDR2 SVGEGT. CDR3 residues: CASSYSRGISGEKLFF. The CDR3 nucleotides are TGTGCCAGCAGTTACTCGAGAGGGATATCTGGTGAAAAACTGTTTTTT.

The rearrangement links TRBV19 to TRBJ2-3; 9 bases align to TRBD1. J gave up 0 bases and V 3 bases, and 4 bases lay outside the gene matches. The CDR3 consists of 16 residues. Germline V lookup: CDR1 LNHDA, CDR2 SQIVND (reference sequence). The CDR3 sequence is CASSITGTGSTDTQYF. The DNA for the CDR3 is TGTGCCAGTAGTATCACCGGGACAGGGAGCACAGATACGCAGTATTTT.

The DNA for the CDR3 is TGCAGCGTTGACAGGGGAGATGGCTACACCTTC. This translates into CSVDRGDGYTF. The chain uses TRBV29-1 and TRBJ1-2; D is possibly TRBD1 (6 bases). Trimming took 3 bases from V and 6 from J, leaving 8 bases between them. The CDR3 runs to 11 residues. The V gene's germline CDR1 is SQVTM and CDR2 ANQGSEA.

This clone was counted a few times. This chain uses TRBV7-9 with TRBJ1-2; D perhaps matches TRBD1 (5 bases). Germline CDR1 SEHNR, CDR2 FQNEAQ (reference sequence). This CDR3 comprises 14 residues. V was cut by 5 bases and J by 4 bases, with 14 bases left in between. The CDR3 DNA is TGTGCCAGCAGCGGAGGGACGGAGATCTATGGCTACACCTTC. It encodes CASSGGTEIYGYTF.

The rearrangement links TRBV30 to TRBJ1-6; 8 nucleotides agree with TRBD1. Germline CDR1 reads GTSNPN; CDR2 reads SVGIG (reference sequence). J was trimmed by 7 bases and V by 2 bases; bases with no gene match: 4. The CDR3 loop spans 14 amino acids. The CDR3 sequence is CAWSTGQENSPLHF. In nucleotides, the CDR3 is TGTGCCTGGAGTACGGGACAGGAAAATTCACCCCTCCACTTT.

The chain couples TRBV7-3 to TRBJ2-1; D perhaps matches TRBD2 (6 bases). Germline CDR1 reads SGHTA; CDR2 reads FQGTGA. The CDR3 extends over 15 amino acids. Trimming removed 0 bases from V and 2 bases from J, with 8 bases in between. CDR3 nucleotides: TGTGCCAGCAGCTTAACCGGGACTCCCTACAATGAGCAGTTCTTC. Translating it yields CASSLTGTPYNEQFF.

This clone was seen a few times. V and J are TRBV7-9 and TRBJ2-2; possible D gene TRBD2, 6 bases. Trimming pared 5 bases from V and 4 bases from J, leaving 20 bases between. The CDR3 covers 17 residues. Germline V gene sequence: CDR1 SEHNR, CDR2 FQNEAQ (reference sequence). The CDR3 DNA reads as TGTGCCAGCAGCGGAGGGCGGCAGGGCCGAACCACCGGGGAGCTGTTTTTT. It encodes CASSGGRQGRTTGELFF. Combining the CDR3 with reference TRBV7-9 and TRBJ2-2 gives the whole variable domain DTGVSQNPRHKITKRGQNVTFRCDPISEHNRLYWYRQTLGQGPEFLTYFQNEAQLEKSRLLSDRFSAERPKGSFSTLEIQRTEQGDSAMYLCASSGGRQGRTTGELFFGEGSRLTVL.

The chain uses TRBV6-5 and TRBJ1-6; D is uncertain. The CDR3 covers 13 residues. Germline assignment: CDR1 MNHEY and CDR2 SVGAGI. The ends were cut back, 8 bases at V and 8 bases at J, with 13 bases in the middle. CDR3 sequence reads: CASVQRLDSPLHF. CDR3 DNA: TGTGCCAGCGTCCAGCGTTTGGATTCACCCCTCCACTTT.

The sample holds a few counts of this clone. The chain recombines TRBV10-3 with TRBJ2-3; 9 bases align to TRBD2. V shed 4 bases and J 2 bases; nucleotides not matched to a gene: 4. Germline V gene lookup returns CDR1 ENHRY and CDR2 SYGVKD. There are 15 residues in the CDR3. The CDR3 spells CAISVLAGNTDTQYF. DNA of the CDR3: TGTGCCATCAGTGTCCTAGCGGGAAACACAGATACGCAGTATTTT.

CDR3 amino acids: CASSPRDSDKVYF. The CDR3 DNA reads TGTGCCAGCAGCCCCCGGGACAGCGATAAGGTGTACTTC. The chain recombines TRBV9 with TRBJ2-7; 7 bases line up with TRBD1. In germline, CDR1 is SGDLS, CDR2 YYNGEE. This CDR3 region has 13 residues. The V segment lost 4 bases and the J segment 12 bases; nucleotides outside the gene matches: 13.